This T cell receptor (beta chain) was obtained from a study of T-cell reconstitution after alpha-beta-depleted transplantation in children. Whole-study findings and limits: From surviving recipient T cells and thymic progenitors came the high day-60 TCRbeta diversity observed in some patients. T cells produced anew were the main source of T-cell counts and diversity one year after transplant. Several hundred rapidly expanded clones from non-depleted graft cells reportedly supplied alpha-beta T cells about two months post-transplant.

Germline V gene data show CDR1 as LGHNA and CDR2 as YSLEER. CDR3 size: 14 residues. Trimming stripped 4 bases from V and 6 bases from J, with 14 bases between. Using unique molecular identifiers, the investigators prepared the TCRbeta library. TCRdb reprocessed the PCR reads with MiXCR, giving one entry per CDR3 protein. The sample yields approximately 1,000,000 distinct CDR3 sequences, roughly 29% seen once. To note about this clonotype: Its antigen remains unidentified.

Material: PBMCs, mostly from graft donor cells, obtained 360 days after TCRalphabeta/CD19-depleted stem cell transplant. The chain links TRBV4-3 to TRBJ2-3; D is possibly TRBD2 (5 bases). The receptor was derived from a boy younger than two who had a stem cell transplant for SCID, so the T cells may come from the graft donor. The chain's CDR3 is CASSLGVYGDTQYF. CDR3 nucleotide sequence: TGCGCCAGCAGCCTCGGGGTTTATGGGGATACGCAGTATTTT.